This T cell receptor beta chain was captured by sequencing in a study of T cells in Graves' hyperthyroidism and ophthalmopathy (dated by TCRdb to between 2017 and 2020). Notes on the research overall: Peripheral blood samples were taken at the time of initial diagnosis, prior to any treatment. The study also compared thyroid tissue and blood T-cell repertoires from more than five Graves' hyperthyroidism patients. Prospective prediction of ophthalmopathy was tested in an independent validation cohort of fewer than 20 hyperthyroidism patients and some 17 patients who later progressed to ophthalmopathy. A discovery cohort of about a hundred patients, fewer than 50 with Graves' ophthalmopathy and about 58 with stable Graves' hyperthyroidism, was used to find distinguishing TCR V-J signatures. The roughly 100 discovery patients were randomly divided into training and test sets at a 7:3 ratio. Once sampling was done, hyperthyroidism patients were given methimazole at a starting dose of 30 mg daily, whereas ophthalmopathy patients were given high-dose intravenous methylprednisolone. The paper describes TCR Vbeta CDR3 sequencing of 120 to 150 peripheral blood samples, made up of 43 ophthalmopathy patients, around 78 hyperthyroidism patients and approximately 17 progressor patients.

The TCR beta CDR3 regions were amplified from the RNA transcripts. The first round of RT-PCR for the TCR CDR3 was performed with the HTBI primer set and the Qiagen OneStep RT-PCR kit. Libraries were constructed in a second round of multiplex PCR, after which size selection and purification were performed. The libraries were sequenced on an Illumina HiSeq2000 using paired-end 100 bp reads. In the authors' own workflow: SOAPnuke was used to process the raw data, removing reads that contained adapters or uncalled bases, had a mean Phred below 15, or lacked an exact match to the constant primer or identifier. COPE v1.2.5 was used to merge high-quality paired reads, and clonotypes were defined as unique nucleotide sequences. MiTCR v1.1 was used to align clonotypes to the IMGT TRBV, TRBD and TRBJ reference segments. The analysis included only V-J combinations with a frequency above 0.0001, which together covered about 99% of the repertoires. A TCS score was defined as the ratio between F50 (clonal expansion) and ExV (chaos), using BLOSUM62-based TCRdist between CDR3 peptides within each V-J. Welch's t-statistics and random forest reduced around 510 V-J features to roughly 13, which were used in a naive Bayes classifier (R e1071). TCRdb reran the public reads through fastp at Q25 and MiXCR, keeping productive beta chains. Entries that share a CDR3 protein sequence are merged under the most common genes and DNA. V and J calls and clone size were set by TCRdb, not the authors. The sample has 550,000 to 600,000 distinct CDR3 sequences on record, roughly a sixth of them singletons. The top ten clonotypes cover around 19% of the sample.

Stable Graves' hyperthyroidism was defined as the absence of progression to ophthalmopathy over 18 months of follow-up. The hyperthyroidism patients were between 18 and 65 years old and newly diagnosed, with a disease duration of less than 2 months. The study excluded patients with uncontrolled infections, other autoimmune diseases, pregnancy or lactation. Diagnoses were established on the basis of clinical symptoms, serum thyroxine and TRAb, thyroid ultrasound, and orbital computed tomography. Ficoll-Paque density gradient centrifugation was used to isolate PBMCs from about 9.4 ml of fresh peripheral blood. Total RNA was extracted with Trizol reagent, and quality was checked on an Agilent 2100 Bioanalyzer. Summary of the overall study and its limitations: In validation, progression to ophthalmopathy was predicted by the model with roughly 71% sensitivity and roughly 76% specificity, a median of 6.5 months before onset. No statistical method was used to fix the sample size in advance, and group allocation was not hidden from the investigators. A 13 V-J signature model separated ophthalmopathy from stable hyperthyroidism, with nearly 90% sensitivity and roughly 81% specificity in cross-validation and 80%/75% in testing. Most expanded thyroid clonotypes (frequency above 0.001) were also detected in blood, a finding suggesting that blood repertoires may reflect thyroid immune responses.

This clonotype came up many times. Its antigen remains undetermined. Base qualities were left out, and no much larger clone turns up one base away. The sample consisted of blood. The sequence came from a woman younger than 35 with Graves' hyperthyroidism.

The CDR3 reads as follows: CASSPGTASTDTQYF. The nucleotides are TGTGCCAGCAGTCCCGGGACAGCTAGCACAGATACGCAGTATTTT. Recombination linked TRBV28 to TRBJ2-3, and TRBD1 matches 7 of the central bases. CDR1 MDHEN and CDR2 SYDVKM are derived from the germline V gene. Its CDR3 holds 15 amino acids, cysteine through phenylalanine. Left in the record is the CDR3 DNA by itself, 45 bases read in frame from the first base. Trimmed from V: 5 bases; trimmed from J: 0 bases; junction bases lacking a gene match: 5.